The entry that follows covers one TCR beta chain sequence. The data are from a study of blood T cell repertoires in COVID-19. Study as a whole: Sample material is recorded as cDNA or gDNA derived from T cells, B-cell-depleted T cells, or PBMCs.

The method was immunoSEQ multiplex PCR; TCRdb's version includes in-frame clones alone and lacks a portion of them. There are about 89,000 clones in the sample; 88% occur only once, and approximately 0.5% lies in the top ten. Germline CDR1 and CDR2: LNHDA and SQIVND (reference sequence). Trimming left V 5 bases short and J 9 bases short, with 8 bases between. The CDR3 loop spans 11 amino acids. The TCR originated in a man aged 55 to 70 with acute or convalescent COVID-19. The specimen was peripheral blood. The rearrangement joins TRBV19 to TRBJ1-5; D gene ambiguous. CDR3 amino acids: CASSLPGPQHF. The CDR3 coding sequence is TGTGCCAGTAGTCTGCCGGGGCCCCAGCATTTT. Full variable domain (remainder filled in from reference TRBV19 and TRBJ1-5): DGGITQSPKYLFRKEGQNVTLSCEQNLNHDAMYWYRQDPGQGLRLIYYSQIVNDFQKGDIAEGYSVSREKKESFPLTVTSAQKNPTAFYLCASSLPGPQHFGDGTRLSIL.